This TCR beta chain was captured in a study of blood T cells in healthy people across ages. General observations from the study: Researchers judged that diversity estimates from one million T cells fell short of true values.

Comment on this clonotype: Antigen specificity is unknown.

Alongside a J-beta primer mix, a sample-barcoded 5' primer served in a second PCR lasting about 7 to 12 cycles. A 12-random-nucleotide template-switch adaptor tagged each cDNA molecule. TCRdb reanalysed the 5' RACE reads using MiXCR and keeps one entry per CDR3 protein. The sample contains about 730,000 distinct CDR3 sequences, about 42% of which appear only once. This CDR3 region has 13 residues. The V gene's germline CDR1 is DFQATT and CDR2 SNEGSKA (reference sequence). V shed 0 bases and J shed 6 bases, with 8 bases lying between them. The clonotype originates from a woman aged 55-69 years in good health. Sequencing was done on a sample of blood. The V and J genes are TRBV20-1 and TRBJ2-2; D is unresolved. The CDR3 loop is CSARDFWSGELFF. CDR3 sequence (DNA): TGCAGTGCTAGAGATTTTTGGTCCGGGGAGCTGTTTTTT.